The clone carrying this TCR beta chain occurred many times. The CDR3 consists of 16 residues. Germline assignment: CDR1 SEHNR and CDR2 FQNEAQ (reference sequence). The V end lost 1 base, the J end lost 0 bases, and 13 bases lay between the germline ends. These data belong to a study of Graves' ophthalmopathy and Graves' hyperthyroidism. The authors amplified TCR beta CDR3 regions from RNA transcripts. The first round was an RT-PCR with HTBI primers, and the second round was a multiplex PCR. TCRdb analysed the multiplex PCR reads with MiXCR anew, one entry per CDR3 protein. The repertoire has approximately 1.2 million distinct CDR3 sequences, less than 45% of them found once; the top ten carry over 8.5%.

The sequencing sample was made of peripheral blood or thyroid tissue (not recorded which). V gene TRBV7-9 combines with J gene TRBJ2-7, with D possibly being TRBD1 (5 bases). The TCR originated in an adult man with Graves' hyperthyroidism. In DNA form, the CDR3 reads TGTGCCAGCAGCTTAGGGATGGGGCCTAACTCCTACGAGCAGTACTTC. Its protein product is CASSLGMGPNSYEQYF.